A single sample gave rise to the 5 T cell receptor beta chains below, sequenced in a study of CD8+ T cells in alopecia areata. Investigators isolated RNA and reverse transcribed it into cDNA to act as the sequencing template. Some clones are missing from TCRdb's copy, which holds only in-frame ones; the method was immunoSEQ multiplex PCR. This sample has 150,000 to 250,000 clones, with approximately 60% found just once. Treatment: oral pan-JAK inhibitor, 5-10 mg twice daily. Sequencing was performed on CD4+ T cells sorted from blood, taken at week 4, from a patient treated with tofacitinib. These receptors were obtained from a human donor with alopecia areata.

V is TRBV29-1 and J is TRBJ1-2; D perhaps matches TRBD1 (5 bases). The V end was cut by 5 bases, the J end by 4 bases, with 14 bases between. The CDR3 is made up of 13 amino acids. Germline-derived CDR1 and CDR2 are SQVTM and ANQGSEA. CDR3 coding DNA: TGCAGCGTTTACAGGCCCCTCGGCTATGGCTACACCTTC. Translated, it gives CSVYRPLGYGYTF.

This chain uses TRBV28 with TRBJ1-2; a weak D match, TRBD1 (6 bases). CDR1 is MDHEN, CDR2 SYDVKM, per germline. The CDR3 loop spans 12 amino acids. Trimming removed 10 bases at V and 3 bases at J, with 12 bases between. Written as DNA, the CDR3 is TGTGCCAACAGCGAGGGGGACTATGGCTACACCTTC. Translated: CANSEGDYGYTF.

The V call is TRBV23-1, the J call TRBJ2-5, with D possibly being TRBD1 (6 bases). TRBV23-1 is given ORF status, its function remaining uncertain. This CDR3 has 14 amino acids. V lost 5 bases and J lost 2, with 12 bases in between. The CDR3 loop reads CASSSRTVQETQYF. CDR3 nucleotide sequence: TGCGCCAGCAGTTCACGGACAGTACAAGAGACCCAGTACTTC.

This clone appeared a few times. The J gene is TRBJ2-3, the V gene TRBV5-1; TRBD2 might be the D (6 bases). CDR3 length: 16 residues. V lost 1 base and J lost 1, with 13 bases in between. Germline lookup yields CDR1 SGHRS and CDR2 YFSETQ. This CDR3 reads CASSLLGRGRTDTQYF. The CDR3 DNA sequence: TGCGCCAGCAGCTTGCTCGGGCGGGGCCGCACAGATACGCAGTATTTT.

The chain joins TRBV9 to TRBJ2-1, with 8 bases aligning to TRBD2. CDR1 SGDLS and CDR2 YYNGEE come from the germline V gene. V was pared by 4 bases and J by 9 bases, with 15 bases of the junction left unmatched. The CDR3 length is 16 residues. CDR3 nucleotides: TGTGCCAGCAGCCCGAGATCCGGGACTAGAGGTTCTGAGCAGTTCTTC. Amino acid sequence: CASSPRSGTRGSEQFF.